Listed here are 8 T cell receptor beta chains from one sample, sequenced in a study of T cells in Graves' hyperthyroidism and ophthalmopathy (dated by TCRdb to the late 2010s). Library creation used multiplex PCR. The sequencer listed for this sample is Illumina HiSeq 2000. TCR beta CDR3 regions were amplified from RNA transcripts. For the first round of RT-PCR on the TCR CDR3, the HTBI primer set was used together with the Qiagen OneStep RT-PCR kit. TCRdb cleaned the public reads at Q25 with fastp, built clones with MiXCR and kept in-frame beta chains. Every entry covers one CDR3 protein and lists the most common genes and DNA from its rows. The sample table records approximately 640,000 distinct CDR3 sequences; roughly 17% of these occur just once. Of the sample, roughly a sixth is held by the ten largest clones. Sequencing was carried out using blood. The receptor set was obtained from a man aged 50 to 60 with Graves' hyperthyroidism.

This clonotype was seen a single time. A read error may explain this, as a much larger clone is one base away. This chain uses TRBV12-3 or TRBV12-4 with TRBJ2-2, with TRBD2 as a possible D gene (5 bases). The CDR3 contains 12 residues. CDR3 sequence reads: CATTRLTGELCF. The CDR3 bases are TGTGCCACCACACGTCTCACCGGGGAGCTGTGTTTT.

This clonotype was counted only a few times. The chain links TRBV25-1 to TRBJ2-1; 14 bases are a match to TRBD2. This CDR3 is built from 15 residues. CDR1 MGHDK and CDR2 SYGVNS come from the germline V gene. CDR3 sequence: CASRVLGLAGVEQFF. The CDR3 nucleotides read TGTGCTTCCAGAGTATTGGGACTAGCGGGGGTCGAGCAGTTCTTC.

V gene TRBV4-1 combines with J gene TRBJ2-7; D is uncertain. Germline V CDR1 and CDR2: MGHRA, YSYEKL. This CDR3 is built from 16 residues. With 0 bases removed from V and 2 bases from J, the gap between germline ends came to 14 bases. CDR3 sequence: CASSQEGRASTYEQYF. The CDR3 DNA reads as TGCGCCAGCAGCCAAGAGGGCCGAGCGTCAACCTACGAGCAGTACTTC.

This clonotype was counted only a few times. As DNA, the CDR3 is TGCAGTGCCAACCCCGGGACAGAGACTAGCAATCAGCCCCAGCATTTT. Translated: CSANPGTETSNQPQHF. The rearrangement links TRBV20-1 to TRBJ1-5, with 7 bases that match TRBD1. Germline CDR1 and CDR2: DFQATT and SNEGSKA (reference sequence). This CDR3 has 16 residues. The trim removed 6 bases at V and 0 bases at J, leaving 11 bases unmatched.

Ten or more counts support this clonotype. The V gene is TRBV27, the J gene TRBJ2-2; no clear D. With 0 bases removed from V and 0 bases from J, the gap between germline ends came to 2 bases. The CDR3 consists of 14 residues. CDR1 is MNHEY and CDR2 is SMNVEV in the germline V gene (reference sequence). The CDR3 DNA follows: TGTGCCAGCAGTTTATCGGCGAACACCGGGGAGCTGTTTTTT. This encodes CASSLSANTGELFF.

The table lists this clonotype with a few counts. At one of its ends the junction is not consistent with the germline gene, which may arise from a read error. V is TRBV28 and J is TRBJ2-1; no definite D call. The CDR3 sequence is 12 residues long. Germline-derived CDR1 and CDR2 are MDHEN and SYDVKM. The CDR3 spells CASTAASNEQSF. The CDR3, as DNA: TGTGCCAGCACAGCAGCAAGCAATGAGCAGTCCTTC.

This clonotype has only a few counts. The chain is built from TRBV19 and TRBJ1-1; D is perhaps TRBD1 (5 bases). The CDR3 contains 15 residues. Trimming stripped 1 base from V and 6 bases from J, with 15 bases between. Germline CDR1 reads LNHDA; CDR2 reads SQIVND (reference sequence). CDR3 amino acids: CASSIGVGGIAEAFF. CDR3 bases: TGTGCCAGTAGTATAGGGGTCGGGGGAATTGCTGAAGCTTTCTTT.

Many counts were recorded for this clonotype. The chain couples TRBV7-9 to TRBJ2-5; 9 bases are shared with TRBD1. The V and J ends lost 5 bases and 5 bases, in that order; junction bases with no gene match: 15. The CDR3 runs 17 residues. Germline loops: CDR1 SEHNR, CDR2 FQNEAQ (reference sequence). CDR3 DNA: TGTGCCAGCAGCGCACCAACAGGGGGCGCGGGCTTGGAGACCCAGTACTTC. This encodes CASSAPTGGAGLETQYF.